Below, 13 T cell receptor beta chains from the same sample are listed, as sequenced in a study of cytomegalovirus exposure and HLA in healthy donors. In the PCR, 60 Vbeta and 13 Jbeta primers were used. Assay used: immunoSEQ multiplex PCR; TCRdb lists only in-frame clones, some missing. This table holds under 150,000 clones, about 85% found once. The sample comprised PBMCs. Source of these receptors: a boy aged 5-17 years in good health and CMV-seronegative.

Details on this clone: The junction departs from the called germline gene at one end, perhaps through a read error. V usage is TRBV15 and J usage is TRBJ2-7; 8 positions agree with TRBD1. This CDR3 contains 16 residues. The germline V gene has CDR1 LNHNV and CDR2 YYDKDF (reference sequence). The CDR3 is CATSRERQGPAGSRHF. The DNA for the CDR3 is TGTGCCACCAGCAGAGAACGACAGGGGCCCGCGGGCAGTAGGCACTTC. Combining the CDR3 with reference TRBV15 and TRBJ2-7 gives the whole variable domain DAMVIQNPRYQVTQFGKPVTLSCSQTLNHNVMYWYQQKSSQAPKLLFHYYDKDFNNEADTPDNFQSRRPNTSFCFLDIRSPGLGDTAMYLCATSRERQGPAGSRHFGPGTRLTVT.

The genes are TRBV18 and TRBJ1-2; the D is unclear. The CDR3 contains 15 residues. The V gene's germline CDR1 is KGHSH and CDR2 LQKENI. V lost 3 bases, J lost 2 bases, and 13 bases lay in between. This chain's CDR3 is CASSPLGDQNYGYTF. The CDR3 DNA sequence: TGTGCCAGCTCACCGCTGGGAGACCAAAACTATGGCTACACCTTC.

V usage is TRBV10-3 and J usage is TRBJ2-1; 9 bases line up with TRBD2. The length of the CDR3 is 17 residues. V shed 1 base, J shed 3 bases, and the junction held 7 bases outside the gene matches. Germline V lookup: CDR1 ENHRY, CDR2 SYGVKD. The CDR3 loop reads CAISEYGERGDYNEQFF. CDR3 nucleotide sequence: TGTGCCATCAGTGAGTATGGCGAGCGGGGGGACTACAATGAGCAGTTCTTC.

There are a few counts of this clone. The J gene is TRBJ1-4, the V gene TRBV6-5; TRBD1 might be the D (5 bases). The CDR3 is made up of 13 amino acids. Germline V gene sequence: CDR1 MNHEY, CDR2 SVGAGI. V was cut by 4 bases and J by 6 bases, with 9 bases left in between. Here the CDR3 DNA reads TGTGCCAGCAGTTCTCCAGGGTATGAAAAACTGTTTTTT. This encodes CASSSPGYEKLFF.

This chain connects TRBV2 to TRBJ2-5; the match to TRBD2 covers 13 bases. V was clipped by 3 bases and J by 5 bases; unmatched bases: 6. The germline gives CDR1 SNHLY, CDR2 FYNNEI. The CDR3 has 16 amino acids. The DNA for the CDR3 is TGTGCCAGCAGTGACCCGGGACTAGCGGGGAAGGAGACCCAGTACTTC. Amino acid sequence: CASSDPGLAGKETQYF.

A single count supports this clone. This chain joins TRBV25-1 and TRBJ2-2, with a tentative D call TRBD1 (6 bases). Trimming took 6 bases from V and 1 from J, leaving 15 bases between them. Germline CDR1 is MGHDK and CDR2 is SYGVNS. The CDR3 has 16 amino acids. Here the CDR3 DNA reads TGTGCCAGCAGGGACCCTACAGGGATGAACACCGGGGAGCTGTTTTTT. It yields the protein CASRDPTGMNTGELFF.

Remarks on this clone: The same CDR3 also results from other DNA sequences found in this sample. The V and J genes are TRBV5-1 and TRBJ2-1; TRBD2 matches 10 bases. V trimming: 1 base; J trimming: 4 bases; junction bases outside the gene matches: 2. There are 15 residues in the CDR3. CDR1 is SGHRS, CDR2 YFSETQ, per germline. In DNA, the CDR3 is TGCGCCAGCAGCTTGACTAGCGGGACGTACAATGAGCAGTTCTTC. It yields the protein CASSLTSGTYNEQFF.

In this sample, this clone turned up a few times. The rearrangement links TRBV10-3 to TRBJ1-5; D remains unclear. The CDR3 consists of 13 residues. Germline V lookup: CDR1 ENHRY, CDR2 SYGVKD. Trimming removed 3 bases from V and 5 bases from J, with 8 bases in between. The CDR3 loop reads CAISEPGHQPQHF. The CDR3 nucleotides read TGTGCCATCAGTGAACCAGGCCATCAGCCCCAGCATTTT.

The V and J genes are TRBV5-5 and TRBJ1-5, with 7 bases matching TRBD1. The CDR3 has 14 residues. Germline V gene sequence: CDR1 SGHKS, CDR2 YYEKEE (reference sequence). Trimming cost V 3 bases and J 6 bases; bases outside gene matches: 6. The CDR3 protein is CASSSTGSSQPQHF. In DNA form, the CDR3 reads TGTGCCAGCAGCTCGACAGGGAGTAGTCAGCCCCAGCATTTT. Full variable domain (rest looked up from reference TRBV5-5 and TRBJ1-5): DAGVTQSPTHLIKTRGQQVTLRCSPISGHKSVSWYQQVLGQGPQFIFQYYEKEERGRGNFPDRFSARQFPNYSSELNVNALLLGDSALYLCASSSTGSSQPQHFGDGTRLSIL.

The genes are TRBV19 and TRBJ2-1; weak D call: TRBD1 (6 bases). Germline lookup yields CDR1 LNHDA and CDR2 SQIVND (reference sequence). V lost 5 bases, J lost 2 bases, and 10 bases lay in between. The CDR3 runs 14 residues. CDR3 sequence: CASSQNRAYNEQFF. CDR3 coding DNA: TGTGCCAGTAGTCAAAACAGGGCCTACAATGAGCAGTTCTTC.

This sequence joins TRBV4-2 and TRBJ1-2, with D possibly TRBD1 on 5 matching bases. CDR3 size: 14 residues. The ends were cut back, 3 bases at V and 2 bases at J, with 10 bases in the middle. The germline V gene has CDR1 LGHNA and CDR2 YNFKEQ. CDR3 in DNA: TGTGCCAGCAGCCACTTGGACAAGAACTATGGCTACACCTTC. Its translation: CASSHLDKNYGYTF.

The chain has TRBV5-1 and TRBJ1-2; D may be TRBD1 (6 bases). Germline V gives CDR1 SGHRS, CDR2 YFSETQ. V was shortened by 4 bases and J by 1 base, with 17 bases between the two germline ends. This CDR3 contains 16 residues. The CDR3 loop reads CASSPLRAGVNYGYTF. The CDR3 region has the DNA TGCGCCAGCAGCCCCCTGAGGGCAGGGGTTAACTATGGCTACACCTTC.

The CDR3 DNA reads TGCGCCAGCAGCCAAGTAACAGGGGACTACGAGCAGTACTTC. Its protein product is CASSQVTGDYEQYF. The chain joins TRBV4-3 to TRBJ2-7; 7 bases align to TRBD1. The ends lost 1 base at V and 3 bases at J; junction bases unmatched: 3. CDR1 and CDR2 (germline): LGHNA, YSLEER. The CDR3 extends over 14 amino acids.